The 2 T cell receptor beta chains below were found in one sample sequenced in a study of blood T cell repertoires in COVID-19. TCRdb's table, derived via immunoSEQ multiplex PCR, lists solely in-frame clones and lacks some. This table has approximately 450,000 clones, around 91% appearing once. The sequencing sample was made of PBMCs or T cells enriched from blood (not recorded which). The receptors shown here come from a man aged 25-45 years who had recovered from COVID-19.

The rearrangement links TRBV9 to TRBJ1-5; D not certain. The CDR3 extends over 15 amino acids. The germline V gene encodes CDR1 SGDLS and CDR2 YYNGEE. Trimming took 2 bases from V and 5 from J, leaving 14 bases between them. The CDR3: CASSVGPHWDQPQHF. In DNA form, the CDR3 reads TGTGCCAGCAGCGTTGGGCCGCACTGGGATCAGCCCCAGCATTTT.

The CDR3 DNA reads as TGCAGCGTTGGTGGAGACGAGAGCTCCTACGAGCAGTACTTC. As protein: CSVGGDESSYEQYF. The chain joins TRBV29-1 to TRBJ2-7; the D is unclear. Between the trimmed V and J ends, which lost 4 bases and 0 bases, there was a span of 13 bases. Germline CDR1 SQVTM, CDR2 ANQGSEA. This CDR3 has 14 residues.